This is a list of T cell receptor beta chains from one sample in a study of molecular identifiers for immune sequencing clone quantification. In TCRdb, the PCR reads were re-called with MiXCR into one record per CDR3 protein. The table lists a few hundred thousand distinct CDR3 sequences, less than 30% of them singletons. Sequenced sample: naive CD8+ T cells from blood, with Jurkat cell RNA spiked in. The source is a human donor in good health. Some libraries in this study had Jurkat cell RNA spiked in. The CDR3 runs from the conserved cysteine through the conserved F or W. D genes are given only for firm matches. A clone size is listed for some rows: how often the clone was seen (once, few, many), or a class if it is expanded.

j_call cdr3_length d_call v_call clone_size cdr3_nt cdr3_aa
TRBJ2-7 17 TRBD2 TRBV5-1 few TGCGCCAGCAGCTTGGCCCAAAGCCGGGACTATCTCTGGGAGCAGTACTTC CASSLAQSRDYLWEQYF
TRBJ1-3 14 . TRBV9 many TGTGCCAGCACCCCGGGGGGCTCTGGAAACACCATATATTTT CASTPGGSGNTIYF
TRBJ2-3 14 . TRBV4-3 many TGCGCCAGCGGGCAAGGCGGGCGCACAGATACGCAGTATTTT CASGQGGRTDTQYF
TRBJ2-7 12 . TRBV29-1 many TGCAGCGCCCGACTAGAATCGGCCGAGCAGTACTTC CSARLESAEQYF
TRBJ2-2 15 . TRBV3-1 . TGTGCCTCTAGCCAAGTTATGAGGGGACCCGGGGAGCTGTTTTTT CASSQVMRGPGELFF
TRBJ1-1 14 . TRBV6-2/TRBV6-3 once TGTGCCAGCAGTCCGGCTATGCAGGGGATTGAAGCTTTCTTT CASSPAMQGIEAFF
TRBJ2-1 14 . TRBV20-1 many TGCAGTGCTGAGGGACTTAGCTCCTACAATGAGCAGTTCTTC CSAEGLSSYNEQFF
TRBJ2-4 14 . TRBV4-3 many TGCGCCAGCAGCCAAGAAATAGCCAAAAACATTCAGTACTTC CASSQEIAKNIQYF
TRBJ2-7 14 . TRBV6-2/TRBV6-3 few TGTGCCAGCAGTTACTCGGGCAGGGCCTTCGAGCAGTACTTC CASSYSGRAFEQYF
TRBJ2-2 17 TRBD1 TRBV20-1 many TGCAGTGCTAGAGATGAAATGGGACAGGGATTGGCCGGGGAGCTGTTTTTT CSARDEMGQGLAGELFF
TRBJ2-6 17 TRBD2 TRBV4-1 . TGCGCCAGCAGTCAACTAGCGGGGGTCTCTGGGGCCAACGTCCTGACTTTC CASSQLAGVSGANVLTF
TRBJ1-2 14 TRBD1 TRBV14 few TGTGCCAGCAGCCCGTCACAGGGGGCGTGGGGCTACACCTTC CASSPSQGAWGYTF
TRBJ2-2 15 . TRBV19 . TGTGCCAGTAGTATAGAGCCTTCCTATACCGGGGAGCTGTTTTTT CASSIEPSYTGELFF
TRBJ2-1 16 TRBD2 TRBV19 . TGTGCCAGTAGTTTTAGCGGGGGCCTTATCTACAATGAGCAGTTCTTC CASSFSGGLIYNEQFF
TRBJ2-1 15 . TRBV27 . TGTGCCAGCAGTCCGCCCGGATCCCTGAACAATGAGCAGTTCTTC CASSPPGSLNNEQFF
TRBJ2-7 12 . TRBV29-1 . TGCAGCGTTGACTCTGGGGTCCACGAGCAGTACTTC CSVDSGVHEQYF
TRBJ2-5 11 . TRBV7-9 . TGTGCCAGCGGCAGGGAGCAGACCCAGTACTTC CASGREQTQYF
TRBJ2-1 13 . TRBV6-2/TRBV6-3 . TGTGCCAGCAGTTACAGGCGGGAAGAGACCCAGTTCTTC CASSYRREETQFF
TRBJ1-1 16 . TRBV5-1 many TGCGCCAGCAGCTTGGCCGGAATCAGCCTGAACACTGAAGCTTTCTTT CASSLAGISLNTEAFF
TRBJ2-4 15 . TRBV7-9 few TGTGCCAGCAGCCCCCCCGGGTTTGGTGGGGACATTCAGTACTTC CASSPPGFGGDIQYF
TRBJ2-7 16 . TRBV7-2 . TGTGCCAGCAGCCCCATAGCAGGGGCGCGGTCCTACGAGCAGTACTTC CASSPIAGARSYEQYF
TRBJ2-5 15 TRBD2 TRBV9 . TGTGCCGGTACGCGGGGGGGATCGTACCAAGAGACCCAGTACTTC CAGTRGGSYQETQYF
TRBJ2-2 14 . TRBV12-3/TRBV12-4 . TGTGCCTGCAGTTTATCCCGGAACACCGGGGAGCTGTTTTTT CACSLSRNTGELFF
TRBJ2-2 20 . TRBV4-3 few TGCGCCAGCAGCCAAGTAGCCCCCTTAGGCCCAGGGGCTGGCACCGGGGAGCTGTTTTTT CASSQVAPLGPGAGTGELFF
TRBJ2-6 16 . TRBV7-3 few TGTGCCAGCAGTTCAGGGGTCCGCTCTGGGGCCAACGTCCTGACTTTC CASSSGVRSGANVLTF
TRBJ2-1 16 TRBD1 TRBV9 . TGTGCCAGCAGCCCTCCCGCGGGGACAGGCTCCAATGAGCAGTTCTTC CASSPPAGTGSNEQFF
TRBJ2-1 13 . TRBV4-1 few TGCGCCAGCAGCCATGAACCGGGGATCGAGCAGTTCTTC CASSHEPGIEQFF